These 16 T cell receptor beta chains came from one sample sequenced in a study of preoperative IRX-2 immunotherapy in early breast cancer. Stated treatment: preoperative locoregional IRX-2 cytokine immunotherapy. Data came from immunoSEQ multiplex PCR; TCRdb stores just in-frame clones and leaves some out. The repertoire holds 35,000 to 50,000 clones, with roughly 94% as singletons. The sequenced sample was tumor tissue, obtained after IRX-2 immunotherapy. The receptors here all came from a human donor with breast cancer.

This chain joins TRBV5-1 and TRBJ2-3; TRBD2 matches 9 bases. This CDR3 has 15 residues. V was clipped by 6 bases and J by 4 bases; unmatched bases: 9. Germline V CDR1 and CDR2: SGHRS, YFSETQ. Written as DNA, the CDR3 is TGCGCCAGCAAGTTGGAAGCGGGGGGCGCAGATACGCAGTATTTT. As protein: CASKLEAGGADTQYF.

The CDR3 DNA is TGTGCCAGTAGGGGAGCGGGGGTCAATGAGCAGTTCTTC. Encoded protein: CASRGAGVNEQFF. The chain is built from TRBV19 and TRBJ2-1; TRBD2 aligns across 8 bases. The CDR3 consists of 13 residues. From germline, CDR1 is LNHDA and CDR2 SQIVND (reference sequence). The V gene end was trimmed by 6 bases and the J gene end by 6 bases; junction bases not matched to a gene: 4.

CDR3 sequence reads: CASSQTSGRYSGLGGELFF. Written as DNA, the CDR3 is TGCGCCAGCAGCCAAACTAGCGGGAGGTACTCGGGGTTAGGCGGGGAGCTGTTTTTT. The gene calls are TRBV4-3 and TRBJ2-2; TRBD2 matches at 12 bases. CDR3 length: 19 amino acids. V lost 2 bases and J lost 7; bases outside the gene matches: 14. Germline CDR1 is LGHNA and CDR2 is YSLEER.

V gene TRBV28 combines with J gene TRBJ1-5, with 7 bases fitting TRBD1. The CDR3 is made up of 13 amino acids. With 6 bases clipped from V and 9 bases from J, the junction kept 8 bases outside the gene matches. Germline values: CDR1 MDHEN, CDR2 SYDVKM. The CDR3 coding sequence is TGTGCCAGCAGCCGACAGGGCAATAGGCCCCAGCATTTT. This encodes CASSRQGNRPQHF.

This chain joins TRBV4-1 and TRBJ1-1; TRBD1 aligns across 9 bases. J lost 3 bases, V lost 1 base, and 3 bases had no gene match. CDR3 length: 15 residues. In germline, CDR1 is MGHRA, CDR2 YSYEKL. The CDR3 is CASSQGQGGDTEAFF. The CDR3 coding sequence is TGCGCCAGCAGCCAAGGACAGGGGGGTGACACTGAAGCTTTCTTT.

This chain connects TRBV9 to TRBJ2-7; the D gene could be TRBD1 or TRBD2 (7 bases each). V shed 0 bases and J shed 3 bases, with 13 bases lying between them. This CDR3 is 15 amino acids long. CDR1 and CDR2 (germline): SGDLS, YYNGEE. In nucleotides, the CDR3 is TGTGCCAGCAGCGTAGGGGCAGGGGGGGTCTACGAGCAGTACTTC. This codes for CASSVGAGGVYEQYF.

The rearrangement joins TRBV27 to TRBJ2-6; D is perhaps TRBD2 (7 bases). Between the trimmed V and J ends, which lost 2 bases and 3 bases, there was a span of 11 bases. CDR1 is MNHEY and CDR2 is SMNVEV in the germline V gene (reference sequence). The CDR3 runs to 16 residues. CDR3 nucleotides: TGTGCCAGCAGTTTAGCGGGGGCGTATGGGGCCAACGTCCTGACTTTC. Protein sequence: CASSLAGAYGANVLTF. Combining the CDR3 with reference TRBV27 and TRBJ2-6 gives the whole variable domain EAQVTQNPRYLITVTGKKLTVTCSQNMNHEYMSWYRQDPGLGLRQIYYSMNVEVTDKGDVPEGYKVSRKEKRNFPLILESPSPNQTSLYFCASSLAGAYGANVLTFGAGSRLTVL.

V is TRBV29-1 and J is TRBJ1-1; no definite D call. Germline-derived CDR1 and CDR2 are SQVTM and ANQGSEA. V was clipped by 6 bases and J by 0 bases, with 11 bases between them. CDR3 size: 13 residues. In DNA form, the CDR3 reads TGCAGCGTAAAATCCTCTTTGAACACTGAAGCTTTCTTT. It translates to CSVKSSLNTEAFF.

The V gene is TRBV28, the J gene TRBJ2-3, with 14 bases fitting TRBD2. Germline lookup yields CDR1 MDHEN and CDR2 SYDVKM. J gave up 4 bases and V 7 bases, and 10 bases lay outside the gene matches. The CDR3 loop spans 17 amino acids. The CDR3 coding sequence is TGTGCCAGCATAACTTCGGCGGGACTAGCGGGAGCAGATACGCAGTATTTT. It encodes CASITSAGLAGADTQYF.

The chain links TRBV5-1 to TRBJ2-5; 7 bases align to TRBD2. Germline V CDR1 and CDR2: SGHRS, YFSETQ. This CDR3 spans 17 amino acids. Trimming cost V 0 bases and J 2 bases; bases outside gene matches: 10. This CDR3 is CASSLAPSGIRQETQYF. DNA for the CDR3: TGCGCCAGCAGCTTGGCCCCCAGCGGGATCCGACAAGAGACCCAGTACTTC.

The J gene is TRBJ2-5, the V gene TRBV5-1; 8 nucleotides match TRBD2. Trimming cost V 2 bases and J 5 bases; bases outside gene matches: 2. CDR1 SGHRS and CDR2 YFSETQ come from the germline V gene. This CDR3 spans 13 amino acids. The CDR3 sequence is CASSFRLAETQYF. CDR3 sequence (DNA): TGCGCCAGCAGCTTTCGACTAGCGGAGACCCAGTACTTC.

This clone has just one count. The chain couples TRBV28 to TRBJ1-1; D not resolved. Germline values: CDR1 MDHEN, CDR2 SYDVKM. CDR3 length: 14 residues. With 6 bases removed from V and 0 bases from J, the gap between germline ends came to 11 bases. CDR3 protein: CASRGGFMNTEAFF. The DNA for the CDR3 is TGTGCCAGCAGGGGAGGGTTTATGAACACTGAAGCTTTCTTT.

This rearrangement joins TRBV14 to TRBJ2-1; no clear D gene. The CDR3 has 13 amino acids. Germline V gene data show CDR1 as SGHDN and CDR2 as FVKESK. V was clipped by 2 bases and J by 7 bases, with 9 bases between them. The CDR3 region is CASSQHPRNEQFF. CDR3 bases: TGTGCCAGCAGCCAACACCCTCGGAATGAGCAGTTCTTC.

This chain links TRBV5-1 with TRBJ2-7; no definite D call. The V end was cut by 0 bases, the J end by 0 bases, with 10 bases between. This CDR3 contains 15 residues. CDR1 and CDR2 (germline): SGHRS, YFSETQ. The CDR3 region has the DNA TGCGCCAGCAGCTTGGGCAGCGCGAACTCCTACGAGCAGTACTTC. Encoded protein: CASSLGSANSYEQYF.

A few counts support this clone. J is TRBJ1-3 and V is TRBV5-1; perhaps TRBD1 as D (5 bases). CDR1 is SGHRS, CDR2 YFSETQ, per germline. The ends were cut back, 4 bases at V and 0 bases at J, with 8 bases in the middle. This CDR3 comprises 14 residues. The CDR3 here is CASSDSSSGNTIYF. In nucleotides, the CDR3 is TGCGCCAGCAGCGACAGCTCCTCTGGAAACACCATATATTTT. Looking up the rest from reference TRBV5-1 and TRBJ1-3 gives the full variable domain: KAGVTQTPRYLIKTRGQQVTLSCSPISGHRSVSWYQQTPGQGLQFLFEYFSETQRNKGNFPGRFSGRQFSNSRSEMNVSTLELGDSALYLCASSDSSSGNTIYFGEGSWLTVV.

The chain is built from TRBV27 and TRBJ2-1; 10 nucleotides align to TRBD2. Trimming cost V 2 bases and J 3 bases; bases outside gene matches: 4. This CDR3 is built from 16 residues. In germline, CDR1 is MNHEY, CDR2 SMNVEV (reference sequence). The CDR3 sequence: CASSLSGTSVYNEQFF. The DNA for the CDR3 is TGTGCCAGCAGTTTAAGTGGGACTAGCGTCTACAATGAGCAGTTCTTC.